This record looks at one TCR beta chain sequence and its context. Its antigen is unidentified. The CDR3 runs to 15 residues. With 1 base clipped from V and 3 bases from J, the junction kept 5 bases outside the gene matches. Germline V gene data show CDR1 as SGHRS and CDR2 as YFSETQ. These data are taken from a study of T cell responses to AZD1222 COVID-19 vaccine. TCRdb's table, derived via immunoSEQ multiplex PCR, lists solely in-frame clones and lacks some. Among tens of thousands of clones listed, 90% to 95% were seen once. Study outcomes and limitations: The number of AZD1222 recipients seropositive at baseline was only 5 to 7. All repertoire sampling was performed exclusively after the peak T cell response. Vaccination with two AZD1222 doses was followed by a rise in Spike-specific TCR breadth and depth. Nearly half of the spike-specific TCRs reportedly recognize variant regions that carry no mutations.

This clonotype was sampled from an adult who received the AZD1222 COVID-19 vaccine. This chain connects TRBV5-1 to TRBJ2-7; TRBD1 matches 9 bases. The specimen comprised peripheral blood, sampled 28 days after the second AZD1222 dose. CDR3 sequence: CASSLTGGDYYEQYF. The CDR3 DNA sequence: TGCGCCAGCAGCTTGACAGGGGGCGATTACTACGAGCAGTACTTC.